This TCR beta chain was sequenced during a study of cytomegalovirus exposure and HLA in healthy donors. Study details: Researchers previously reported finding 117 million unique TCR beta sequences from 170 million or so T cells. Study-wide points: The study designated 150 to 200 TCR beta chains cytomegalovirus-associated.

In regard to this clone: Its cognate antigen is unknown.

With 60 Vbeta and 13 Jbeta primers, the PCR was carried out. Authors' methods: Later analysis identified 88 million or so unique TCR beta chains, around 10 million shared. Here immunoSEQ multiplex PCR was the method, and the copy in TCRdb shows in-frame clones only, minus some. V, J and clone size are those of that table, while D and trimming were read from the DNA. This repertoire includes some 80,000 clones. Sequencing input: PBMCs. This receptor was taken from a woman in her 30s in good health and CMV-seronegative.

CDR3 sequence reads: CASSYASVETQYF. As DNA, the CDR3 is TGTGCCAGCAGTTACGCTAGCGTAGAGACCCAGTACTTC. The chain links TRBV6-6 to TRBJ2-5; tentatively, D is TRBD2 (6 bases). V gave up 2 bases and J gave up 4 bases, with 8 bases separating them. CDR3 length: 13 residues. From germline, CDR1 is MNHNY and CDR2 SVGAGI (reference sequence).